The clone carrying this T cell receptor (beta chain) was detected once. The antigen is undetermined. Time point specified: recipient sample about 28 days before transplant, after cytoreduction. The record originates from a study of T cell clonotyping in hematopoietic cell transplantation. Some clones are missing from TCRdb's copy, which holds only in-frame ones; the method was immunoSEQ multiplex PCR. There are approximately 80,000 clones in the sample; less than 96% occur only once, and around 1.5% lies in the top ten. The CDR3 has 16 residues. Germline CDR1 is SGHDT and CDR2 is YYEEEE. Trimming took 3 bases from V and 3 from J; bases not matched to a gene: 8. Study-level findings and limits: Few recipient clonotypes overlapped donors; over 95% were de novo at given depth. Graft donor and pretransplant recipient Inverse Simpson Index values predicted broader posttransplant TCR diversity.

This material consisted of peripheral blood mononuclear cells, taken before stem cell transplant. V and J are TRBV5-6 and TRBJ2-5, with 10 nucleotides matching TRBD1. The receptor was derived from a woman aged 50 to 65 with acute myeloid leukemia. Some clones in this sample may be carry-over from other donors' samples. The CDR3 loop reads CASSSRGQGFEETQYF. The CDR3 DNA is TGTGCCAGCAGCTCCCGGGGACAGGGGTTTGAAGAGACCCAGTACTTC.